This T cell receptor beta chain was obtained from a study of cytomegalovirus exposure and HLA in healthy donors. Study results and caveats: Most subjects' HLA-A and HLA-B alleles were reportedly predicted from TCR beta sequences. Sequencing depth across donors, presence/absence analyses assumed, was roughly uniform.

In regard to this clone: Its specificity is not known.

PCR employed 60 Vbeta and 13 Jbeta primers. TCRdb's copy holds only in-frame clones and misses some; the assay was immunoSEQ multiplex PCR. The sample gives some 200,000 clones, roughly 79% of which show up once; more than 2% is in the top ten. The receptor comes from a woman aged 25 to 39 in good health and CMV-seropositive. Sequencing was done on a sample of PBMCs.

CDR3 DNA sequence: TGTGCCAGCAGTTTTACAGGGAATCAGCCCCAGCATTTT. This translates into CASSFTGNQPQHF. The chain has TRBV27 and TRBJ1-5; perhaps TRBD1 as D (6 bases). The CDR3 sequence is 13 residues long. Per germline, CDR1 MNHEY and CDR2 SMNVEV (reference sequence). Trimming removed 3 bases from V and 4 bases from J, with 7 bases in between.